The rows below give T cell receptor beta chains drawn from one sample of a study of blood T cells in healthy people across ages. MiXCR, run by TCRdb on the 5' RACE reads, gives a single entry per CDR3 protein. The sample has about 930,000 distinct CDR3 sequences, 25% to 30% seen once. This sample also belongs to another study, concerning T cells of mothers and their children.

Sequencing input: blood. Source of these receptors: a woman aged 40 to 49 in good health. The CDR3 runs from the conserved cysteine through the conserved F or W. A D gene is named only where the DNA matches it firmly. Not all rows give a size; the values are once, few, many and, for expanded clones, a class.

j_call clone_size v_call d_call cdr3_nt cdr3_aa
TRBJ2-5 NA TRBV7-9 NA TGTGCCAGCAGAGACGCTCGGGGTAGGGAGACCCAGTACTTC CASRDARGRETQYF
TRBJ2-7 many TRBV10-3 TRBD2 TGTGCCATCAGCCTTAGCGGGGGCTTCGAGCAGTACTTC CAISLSGGFEQYF
TRBJ2-1 many TRBV9 TRBD1 TGTGCCAGCAGCGCGGGACAGGGCTACAATGAGCAGTTCTTC CASSAGQGYNEQFF
TRBJ2-3 few TRBV20-1 NA TGCAGTGCTAGAGGAGCGGCCCGCACAGATACGCAGTATTTT CSARGAARTDTQYF
TRBJ2-3 NA TRBV12-3/TRBV12-4 TRBD2 TGTGCCAGCAGTGACTTGAAGCGGGGGGTCGGCGGAGATACGCAGTATTTT CASSDLKRGVGGDTQYF
TRBJ2-7 NA TRBV29-1 NA TGCAGCGTTTTTAGTGGGGGGACCGAGCAGTACTTC CSVFSGGTEQYF
TRBJ1-4 few TRBV6-5 NA TGTGCCAGCAAGCAGGGGTGGGCTAATGAAAAACTGTTTTTT CASKQGWANEKLFF
TRBJ1-2 NA TRBV28 TRBD1 TGTGCCAGCAGTGAGGGGACAGGAAAAAACTATGGCTACACCTTC CASSEGTGKNYGYTF
TRBJ2-7 NA TRBV19 NA TGTGCCAGTAGTGAGGGGACCACCTACGAGCAGTACTTC CASSEGTTYEQYF
TRBJ2-3 few TRBV20-1 NA TGCAGTGCTAGTTTACTTGACACAGATACGCAGTATTTT CSASLLDTDTQYF
TRBJ1-3 NA TRBV7-2 TRBD1 TGTGCCAGCAGCACGGACAGGGGAAGAGGAAACACCATATATTTT CASSTDRGRGNTIYF
TRBJ2-3 few TRBV6-5 NA TGTGCCCGCAGTTACTCAGAGGGTTTCGATACGCAGTATTTT CARSYSEGFDTQYF
TRBJ2-6 few TRBV28 NA TGTGCCAGCAGTTTCGACCGGTACGGGGCCAACGTCCTGACTTTC CASSFDRYGANVLTF
TRBJ2-7 few TRBV12-3/TRBV12-4 TRBD2 TGTGCCAGTACCGGGGGGATAGGCTACGAGCAGTACTTC CASTGGIGYEQYF
TRBJ2-7 many TRBV27 NA TGTGCCAGCAGTTCCCGACAGTCCCCCACCTACGAGCAGTACTTC CASSSRQSPTYEQYF
TRBJ2-1 NA TRBV20-1 NA TGCAGTGCTAGCGGTAGGAATTCGAGGAACAATGAGCAGTTCTTC CSASGRNSRNNEQFF
TRBJ2-1 many TRBV5-1 NA TGCGCCAGCAGCTTGCCGGACGCTTACAATGAGCAGTTCTTC CASSLPDAYNEQFF
TRBJ2-3 NA TRBV5-1 NA TGCGCCAGCAGAAACACGGGGGCCGTCGATACGCAGTATTTT CASRNTGAVDTQYF
TRBJ2-3 NA TRBV29-1 NA TGCAGCGTTGAAGGTCGGTTCACAGATACGCAGTATTTT CSVEGRFTDTQYF
TRBJ1-2 few TRBV4-2 NA TGTGCCAGCAGCCAAGATCGAGCCAGTACTAACTATGGCTACACCTTC CASSQDRASTNYGYTF
TRBJ2-7 NA TRBV7-2 NA TGTGCCAGCCGCCCAGGGGGGGGGGCGACGGCCTACGAGCAGTACTTC CASRPGGGATAYEQYF
TRBJ1-1 NA TRBV9 NA TGTGCCAGCAGCGTAGACGGTGGGTTCTCTGAAGCTTTCTTT CASSVDGGFSEAFF
TRBJ1-2 NA TRBV19 TRBD1 TGTGCCAGTAGTGTGACAGGGGAGCAAGACCCCTATGGCTACACCTTC CASSVTGEQDPYGYTF
TRBJ2-1 NA TRBV19 NA TGTGCCACCTCCACAGGGATTGACTACAATGAGCAGTTCTTC CATSTGIDYNEQFF
TRBJ2-7 many TRBV7-2 TRBD1 TGTGCCAGCAGTCCCCAAGGGGGCCTCGGCGAGCAGTACTTC CASSPQGGLGEQYF
TRBJ1-1 NA TRBV18 TRBD1 TGTGCCAGCTCGACGGGACAGAGTAACACTGAAGCTTTCTTT CASSTGQSNTEAFF
TRBJ2-4 NA TRBV6-2/TRBV6-3 TRBD1 TGTGCCAGCAGTTCCGGGACAGGGGGCACGTACTTC CASSSGTGGTYF
TRBJ2-7 NA TRBV7-9 TRBD2 TGTGCCACTAGCGGGTTAGGCTCCTACGAGCAGTACTTC CATSGLGSYEQYF
TRBJ2-6 many TRBV4-3 TRBD1 TGCGCCAGCAGCCAAATCCTCGGGACAGGGAGGTTGGGGGCCAACGTCCTGACTTTC CASSQILGTGRLGANVLTF
TRBJ1-6 few TRBV24-1 NA TGTGCCACCAGTGAACTACAGGGTTCACCCCTCCACTTT CATSELQGSPLHF
TRBJ2-7 once TRBV23-1 NA TGCGCCAGCAGTCAATCTGGGGCGCCCGCGGCCTACGAGCAGTACTTC CASSQSGAPAAYEQYF
TRBJ2-6 NA TRBV7-7 TRBD1 TGTGCTAGCAGCCACCGGGACAGATTAAGCTCTGGGGCCAACGTCCTGACTTTC CASSHRDRLSSGANVLTF
TRBJ1-1 few TRBV20-1 NA TGCAGTGCTAGCCAGGTAGGAGCTGAAGCTTTCTTT CSASQVGAEAFF
TRBJ1-1 NA TRBV4-1 NA TGCGCCAGCAGCCAAGATGGGCGGGGAAGAATGAACACTGAAGCTTTCTTT CASSQDGRGRMNTEAFF
TRBJ2-1 few TRBV12-3/TRBV12-4 NA TGTGCCAGCAGTTTCTGGGGGCACGACAATGAGCAGTTCTTC CASSFWGHDNEQFF
TRBJ1-5 NA TRBV6-2/TRBV6-3 NA TGTGCCAGCAGTTCGGGTGAGCAGCCCCAGCATTTT CASSSGEQPQHF
TRBJ1-2 NA TRBV29-1 NA TGCAGCGTTGAAACAGGGTCGGACAACTATGGCTACACCTTC CSVETGSDNYGYTF
TRBJ1-1 NA TRBV27 NA TGTGCCAGCAGTTTAGGGGGGGCGGGTTCCAACACTGAAGCTTTCTTT CASSLGGAGSNTEAFF
TRBJ1-5 many TRBV5-1 NA TGCGCCAGCAGCCCGGAGGGGGATCAGCCCCAGCATTTT CASSPEGDQPQHF
TRBJ1-2 many TRBV12-3/TRBV12-4 TRBD1 TGTGCCAGCAGTTCCGCGGGACAGAAGATGTATGGCTACACCTTC CASSSAGQKMYGYTF
TRBJ2-7 few TRBV7-2 NA TGTGCCAGCAGCTTAAAGGACAGCTCCTACGAGCAGTACTTC CASSLKDSSYEQYF
TRBJ2-5 NA TRBV29-1 NA TGCGGCGTTGTACAGGAGACCCAGTACTTC CGVVQETQYF
TRBJ2-5 NA TRBV20-1 TRBD1 TGCAGTGCTGCCTTAAACAGGGGCGGGTTACAAGAGACCCAGTACTTC CSAALNRGGLQETQYF
TRBJ1-2 once TRBV4-1 NA TGCGCCAGCAGCCAAGCAGCCCAGGGGTTAGGATATGGCTACACCTTC CASSQAAQGLGYGYTF
TRBJ1-1 NA TRBV9 NA TGTGCCAGCAGCGTAGGGGGGGCGGTGAACACTGAAGCTTTCTTT CASSVGGAVNTEAFF